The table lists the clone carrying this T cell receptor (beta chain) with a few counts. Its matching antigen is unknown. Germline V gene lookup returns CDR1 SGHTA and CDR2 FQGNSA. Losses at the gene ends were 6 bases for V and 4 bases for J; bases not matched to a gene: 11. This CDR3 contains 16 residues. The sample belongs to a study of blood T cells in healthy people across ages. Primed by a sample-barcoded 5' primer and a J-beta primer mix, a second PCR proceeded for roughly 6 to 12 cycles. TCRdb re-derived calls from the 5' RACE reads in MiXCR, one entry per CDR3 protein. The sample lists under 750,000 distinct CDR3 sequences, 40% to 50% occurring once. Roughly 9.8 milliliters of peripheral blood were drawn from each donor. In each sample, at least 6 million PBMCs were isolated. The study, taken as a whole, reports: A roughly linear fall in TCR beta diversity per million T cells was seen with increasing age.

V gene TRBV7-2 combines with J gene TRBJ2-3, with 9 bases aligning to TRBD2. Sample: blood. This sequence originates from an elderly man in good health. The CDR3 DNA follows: TGTGCCAGCAGGACACGGCGGGGGGGATTGGCAGATACGCAGTATTTT. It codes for CASRTRRGGLADTQYF. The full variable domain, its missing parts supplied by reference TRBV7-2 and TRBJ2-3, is GAGVSQSPSNKVTEKGKDVELRCDPISGHTALYWYRQSLGQGLEFLIYFQGNSAPDKSGLPSDRFSAERTGGSVSTLTIQRTQQEDSAVYLCASRTRRGGLADTQYFGPGTRLTVL.